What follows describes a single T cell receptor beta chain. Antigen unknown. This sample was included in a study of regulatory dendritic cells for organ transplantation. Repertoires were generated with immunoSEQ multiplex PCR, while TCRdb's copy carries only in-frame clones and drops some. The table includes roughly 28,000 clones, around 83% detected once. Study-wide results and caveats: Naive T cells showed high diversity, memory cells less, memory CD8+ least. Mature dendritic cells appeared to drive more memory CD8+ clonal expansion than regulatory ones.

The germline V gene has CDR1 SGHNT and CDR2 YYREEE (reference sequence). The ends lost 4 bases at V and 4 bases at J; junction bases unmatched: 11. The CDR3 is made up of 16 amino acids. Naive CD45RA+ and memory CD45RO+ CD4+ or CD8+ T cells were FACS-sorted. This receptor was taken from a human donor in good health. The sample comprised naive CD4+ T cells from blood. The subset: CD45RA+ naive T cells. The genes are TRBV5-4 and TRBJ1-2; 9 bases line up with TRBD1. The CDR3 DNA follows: TGTGCCAGCAGCCGTAGCCGGGACAGGGACCTCTATGGCTACACCTTC. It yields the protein CASSRSRDRDLYGYTF.